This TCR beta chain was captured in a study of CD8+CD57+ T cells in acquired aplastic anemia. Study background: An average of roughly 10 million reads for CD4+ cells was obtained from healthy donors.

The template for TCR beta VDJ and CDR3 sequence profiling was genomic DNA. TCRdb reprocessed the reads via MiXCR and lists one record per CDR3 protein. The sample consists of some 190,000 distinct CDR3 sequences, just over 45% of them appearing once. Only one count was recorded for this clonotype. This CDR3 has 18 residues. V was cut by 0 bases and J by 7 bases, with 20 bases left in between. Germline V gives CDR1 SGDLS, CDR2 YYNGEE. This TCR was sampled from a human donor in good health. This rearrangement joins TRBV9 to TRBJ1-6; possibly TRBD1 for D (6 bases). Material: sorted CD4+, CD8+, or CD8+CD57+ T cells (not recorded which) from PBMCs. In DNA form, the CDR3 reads TGTGCCAGCAGCGTAGCTGTGGGACAAGGGACGGGAAATTCACCCCTCCACTTT. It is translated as CASSVAVGQGTGNSPLHF.